This T cell receptor (beta chain) was sequenced in a study of chemoradiotherapy in HPV16-positive cancers. Whole-study context: A couple of HPV16-positive patients' cells yielded candidate HPV-specific clones and common motifs. Study findings and constraints: During treatment, candidate HPV-specific clones and E7-related motifs expanded in tumor. Only a couple of HPV16-positive patients supplied the functional HPV-specificity definition.

Repeated repertoire sampling spanned the course of chemoradiotherapy. Notes on this clone: Its antigen is unidentified.

Profiled with immunoSEQ multiplex PCR; TCRdb holds only in-frame clones, not every one. The table records around 2,000 clones, around 80% of them present only once. The material sequenced was tumor tissue, taken from a patient who underwent chemoradiotherapy. The sequence was collected from a human donor with HPV-associated anogenital cancer.

CDR3 sequence: CASSFRRQETQYF. The CDR3 DNA reads TGTGCCAGCAGTTTCAGAAGGCAAGAGACCCAGTACTTC. The rearrangement links TRBV27 to TRBJ2-5; D gene uncertain. CDR3 length: 13 amino acids. From germline, CDR1 is MNHEY and CDR2 SMNVEV (reference sequence). Trimming left V 3 bases short and J 2 bases short, with 7 bases between.